One sample yielded the 16 T cell receptor beta chains listed below, sequenced in a study of response to subunit inactivated influenza vaccine (dated by TCRdb to about 2018). In the paper's terms, the time point label means: approximately 47 days after influenza vaccine administration. The method behind the library was RT-PCR. The reads were generated on an Illumina HiSeq 2500. The public sequencing data were trimmed at Q25 with fastp and processed into clonotypes with MiXCR by TCRdb, which kept only in-frame beta chains. Each CDR3 protein gets just one entry, which takes the most common genes and DNA from the rows behind it. In all, the sample holds hundreds of thousands of distinct CDR3 sequences, and over 10% of those were seen once. The ten most abundant clones make up 10% to 15% of the sample. The material was PBMCs from blood, obtained roughly 46 days after vaccination. The receptors shown here come from a man between 45 and 60 years old who received an inactivated influenza vaccine. Donor details come from another sample of the same person, matched by shared clones.

This clonotype was observed a few times. The gene calls are TRBV30 and TRBJ2-7; TRBD2 agrees at 8 bases. Trimming cost V 0 bases and J 9 bases; bases outside gene matches: 4. Germline V CDR1 and CDR2: GTSNPN, SVGIG (reference sequence). The CDR3 runs 12 residues. The CDR3 protein is CAWSVGAGVQYF. In DNA form, the CDR3 reads TGTGCCTGGAGTGTAGGAGCGGGAGTGCAGTACTTC.

The rearrangement joins TRBV29-1 to TRBJ2-1; possibly TRBD2 for D (6 bases). The germline V gene has CDR1 SQVTM and CDR2 ANQGSEA. The V end lost 2 bases, the J end lost 3 bases, and 14 bases lay between the germline ends. This CDR3 region has 15 residues. CDR3 protein: CSVEYRERIYNEQFF. The CDR3, as DNA: TGCAGCGTTGAATATCGGGAGCGTATCTACAATGAGCAGTTCTTC.

The chain uses TRBV4-1 and TRBJ1-1; D ambiguous. The CDR3 covers 15 residues. Per germline, CDR1 MGHRA and CDR2 YSYEKL. Between the trimmed V and J ends, which lost 1 base and 1 base, there was a span of 10 bases. DNA of the CDR3: TGCGCCAGCAGCCAAGTAGGATCAACGAACACTGAAGCTTTCTTT. Amino acids: CASSQVGSTNTEAFF.

The sample holds many counts of this clonotype. The chain is built from TRBV28 and TRBJ2-5; 7 bases match TRBD1. V shed 7 bases and J 3 bases; nucleotides not matched to a gene: 8. Germline CDR1 and CDR2: MDHEN and SYDVKM. There are 14 residues in the CDR3. The CDR3 here is CASISTGTEETQYF. As DNA, the CDR3 is TGTGCCAGCATCTCAACCGGGACAGAAGAGACCCAGTACTTC.

The CDR3: CATRGLASAGELFF. The CDR3 nucleotides are TGTGCCACGAGAGGACTAGCGTCAGCCGGGGAGCTGTTTTTT. The chain recombines TRBV2 with TRBJ2-2; 9 nucleotides agree with TRBD2. From germline, CDR1 is SNHLY and CDR2 FYNNEI. The length of the CDR3 is 14 residues. The junction had 9 bases not matched to a gene; V was cut back by 10 bases and J by 6 bases.

This clonotype has at least ten counts. The chain carries TRBV12-3 or TRBV12-4 and TRBJ1-5, with no clear D. The V gene lost 5 bases and the J gene lost 16 bases, with 24 bases spanning the gap. The CDR3 spans 14 residues. In DNA, the CDR3 is TGTGCCAGCAGTCAGGACTCGCAGTCAAGTTTCCTACATTTT. Protein product: CASSQDSQSSFLHF.

The chain combines TRBV6-5 with TRBJ1-3; D ambiguous. Germline lookup yields CDR1 MNHEY and CDR2 SVGAGI. Trimming cost V 2 bases and J 4 bases, with 0 bases left between them. The length of the CDR3 is 11 residues. CDR3 region: CASSYGNTIYF. For the CDR3, the DNA is TGTGCCAGCAGTTACGGAAACACCATATATTTT.

This clonotype has just a few counts. The chain couples TRBV29-1 to TRBJ2-3; D call uncertain. V was trimmed by 6 bases and J by 4 bases, leaving 11 bases between them. CDR3 size: 12 residues. The germline CDR1 and CDR2 sequences are SQVTM and ANQGSEA. The CDR3 bases are TGCAGCGTGAGGCCCCGTGCAGATACGCAGTATTTT. It specifies CSVRPRADTQYF.

There are a few counts of this clonotype. The gene calls are TRBV4-1 and TRBJ2-7; no firm D call. The V gene lost 0 bases and the J gene lost 3 bases, with 12 bases spanning the gap. This CDR3 is built from 15 residues. Germline CDR1 MGHRA, CDR2 YSYEKL. The CDR3 reads CASSQDPAGHYEQYF. CDR3 nucleotides: TGCGCCAGCAGCCAAGATCCCGCAGGCCACTACGAGCAGTACTTC.

This clonotype was seen ten or more times. The chain joins TRBV5-1 to TRBJ2-1; 11 bases are a match to TRBD2. Germline V gene sequence: CDR1 SGHRS, CDR2 YFSETQ. The V segment lost 3 bases and the J segment 7 bases; nucleotides outside the gene matches: 6. The CDR3 runs 15 residues. CDR3 sequence (DNA): TGCGCCAGCAGCTCCGGACTAGCGGGCCTAAATGAGCAGTTCTTC. As protein: CASSSGLAGLNEQFF.

This clonotype has ten or more counts. The chain is built from TRBV7-2 and TRBJ2-7; no definite D call. Germline-derived CDR1 and CDR2 are SGHTA and FQGNSA. The CDR3 totals 12 residues. V lost 1 base and J 0 bases, leaving 1 base between the germline ends. CDR3 DNA: TGTGCCAGCAGCTTAGTCTCCTACGAGCAGTACTTC. Protein sequence: CASSLVSYEQYF.

The sample holds many counts of this clonotype. The chain has TRBV20-1 and TRBJ1-2; 9 nucleotides match TRBD1. This CDR3 is built from 16 residues. CDR1 and CDR2 (germline): DFQATT, SNEGSKA (reference sequence). The V segment lost 6 bases and the J segment 4 bases; nucleotides outside the gene matches: 15. Written as DNA, the CDR3 is TGCAGTGCCCCGGGACAGGGAATGTCTTCGTCCTATGGCTACACCTTC. It is translated as CSAPGQGMSSSYGYTF.

The sample holds many counts of this clonotype. This chain joins TRBV7-2 and TRBJ2-1; D is undetermined. This CDR3 is built from 15 residues. Trimming pared 5 bases from V and 0 bases from J, leaving 11 bases between. Per the germline V gene, CDR1 is SGHTA and CDR2 is FQGNSA. The CDR3 bases are TGTGCCAGCAGCCCTGTCTCGTTCTCCTACAATGAGCAGTTCTTC. Protein: CASSPVSFSYNEQFF.

This sequence joins TRBV7-2 and TRBJ1-5; D is ambiguous. The germline CDR1 and CDR2 sequences are SGHTA and FQGNSA. This CDR3 is built from 15 residues. V dropped 1 base and J dropped 7 bases, with 14 bases sitting between them. Here the CDR3 reads CASSLERSNGQPQHF. The CDR3 DNA reads as TGTGCCAGCAGCTTAGAGAGGTCCAACGGGCAGCCCCAGCATTTT.

Turning to this clonotype: Possible read error: a much larger clone is one base away. This chain joins TRBV5-5 and TRBJ2-3; the D is unclear. The CDR3 runs to 13 residues. Germline values: CDR1 SGHKS, CDR2 YYEKEE (reference sequence). V was pared by 5 bases and J by 0 bases, with 7 bases between. CDR3 sequence reads: CASSHDSTDTQYF. The CDR3 coding sequence is TGTGCCAGCAGTCACGACAGCACAGATACGCAGTATTTT.

This clonotype has only a few counts. This rearrangement joins TRBV12-3 or TRBV12-4 to TRBJ2-3; D is tentatively TRBD1 or TRBD2 (6 bases each). The CDR3 length is 19 residues. V was trimmed by 2 bases and J by 4 bases, leaving 25 bases between them. The DNA of the CDR3 is TGTGCCAGCAGTTTACGCGGGACAACCTTCACTACCCGACCAGATACGCAGTATTTT. Protein sequence: CASSLRGTTFTTRPDTQYF.